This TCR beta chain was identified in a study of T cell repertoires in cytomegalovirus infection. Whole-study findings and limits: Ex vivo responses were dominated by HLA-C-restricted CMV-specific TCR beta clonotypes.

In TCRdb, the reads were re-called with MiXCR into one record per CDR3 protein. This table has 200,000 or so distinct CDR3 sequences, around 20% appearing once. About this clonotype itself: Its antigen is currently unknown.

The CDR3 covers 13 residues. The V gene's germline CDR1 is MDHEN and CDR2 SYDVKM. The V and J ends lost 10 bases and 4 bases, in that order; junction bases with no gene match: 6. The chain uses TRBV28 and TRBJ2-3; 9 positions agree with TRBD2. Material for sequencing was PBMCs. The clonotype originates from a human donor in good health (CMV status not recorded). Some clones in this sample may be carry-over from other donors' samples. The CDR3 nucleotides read TGTGCCACCTTAGCGGGAGTCTCAGATACGCAGTATTTT. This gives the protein CATLAGVSDTQYF.